This TCR beta chain was profiled in a study of cytomegalovirus exposure and HLA in healthy donors. This CDR3 region has 15 residues. V trimming: 5 bases; J trimming: 5 bases; junction bases outside the gene matches: 10. Germline V gene data show CDR1 as LNHDA and CDR2 as SQIVND (reference sequence). The primer mix had 60 Vbeta and 13 Jbeta primers. Produced via immunoSEQ multiplex PCR; TCRdb's table is partial and in-frame only. The sample includes 100,000 to 120,000 clones, around 80% of them seen just once. This TCR derives from a man aged 25-45 years in good health and CMV-seropositive. Source material: PBMCs. The chain joins TRBV19 to TRBJ2-5; TRBD1 agrees at 8 bases. CDR3 sequence (DNA): TGTGCCAGTAGTTCCGCGGACAGGGCCCAGGAGACCCAGTACTTC. Translation: CASSSADRAQETQYF.